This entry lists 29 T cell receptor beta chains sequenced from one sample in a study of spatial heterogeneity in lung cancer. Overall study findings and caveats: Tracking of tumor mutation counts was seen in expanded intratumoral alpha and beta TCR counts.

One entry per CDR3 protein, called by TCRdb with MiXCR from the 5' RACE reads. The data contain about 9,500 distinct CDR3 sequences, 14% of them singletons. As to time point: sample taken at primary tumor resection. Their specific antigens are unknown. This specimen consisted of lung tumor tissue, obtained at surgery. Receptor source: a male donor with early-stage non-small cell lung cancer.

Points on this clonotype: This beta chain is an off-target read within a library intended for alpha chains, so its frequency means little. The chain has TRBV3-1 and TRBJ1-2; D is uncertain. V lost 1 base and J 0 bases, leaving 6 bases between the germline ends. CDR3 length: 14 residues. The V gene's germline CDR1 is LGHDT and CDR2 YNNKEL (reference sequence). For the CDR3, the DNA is TGTGCCAGCAGCCAAGGGGCAGCTAACTATGGCTACACCTTC. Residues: CASSQGAANYGYTF.

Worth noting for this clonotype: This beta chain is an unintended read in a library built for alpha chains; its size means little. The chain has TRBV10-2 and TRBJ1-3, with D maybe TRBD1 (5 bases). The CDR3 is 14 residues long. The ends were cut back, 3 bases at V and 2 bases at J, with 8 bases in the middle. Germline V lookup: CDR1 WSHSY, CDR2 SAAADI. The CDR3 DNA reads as TGCGCCAGCAGTGAACAGGCCCCTGGAAACACCATATATTTT. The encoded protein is CASSEQAPGNTIYF.

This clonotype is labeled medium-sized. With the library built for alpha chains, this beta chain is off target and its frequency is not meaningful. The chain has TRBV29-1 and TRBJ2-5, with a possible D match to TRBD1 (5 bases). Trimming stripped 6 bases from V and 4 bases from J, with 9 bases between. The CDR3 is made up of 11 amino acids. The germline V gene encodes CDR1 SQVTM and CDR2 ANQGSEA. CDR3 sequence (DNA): TGCAGCGTCCCAAGGGGAGAGACCCAGTACTTC. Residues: CSVPRGETQYF.

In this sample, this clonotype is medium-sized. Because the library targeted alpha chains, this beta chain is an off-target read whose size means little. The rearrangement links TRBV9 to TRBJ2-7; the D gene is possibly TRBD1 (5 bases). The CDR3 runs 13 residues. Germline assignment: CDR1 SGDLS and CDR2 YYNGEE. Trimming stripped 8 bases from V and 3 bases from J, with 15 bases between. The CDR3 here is CARRKGISYEQYF. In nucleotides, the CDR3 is TGTGCCAGACGGAAGGGGATAAGCTACGAGCAGTACTTC.

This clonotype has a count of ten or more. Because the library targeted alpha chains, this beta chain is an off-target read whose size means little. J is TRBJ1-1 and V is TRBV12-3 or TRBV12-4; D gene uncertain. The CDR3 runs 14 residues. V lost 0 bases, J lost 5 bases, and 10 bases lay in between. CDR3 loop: CASSLAFSATEAFF. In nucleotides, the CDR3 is TGTGCCAGCAGTTTAGCGTTTTCGGCAACTGAAGCTTTCTTT.

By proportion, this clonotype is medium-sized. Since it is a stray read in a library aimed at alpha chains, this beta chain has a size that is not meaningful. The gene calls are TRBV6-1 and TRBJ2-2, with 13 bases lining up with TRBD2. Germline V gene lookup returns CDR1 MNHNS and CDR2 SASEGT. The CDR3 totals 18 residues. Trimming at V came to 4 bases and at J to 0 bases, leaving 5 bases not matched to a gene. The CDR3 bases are TGTGCCAGCAGTGTACTAGCGGGAGGGCCCTCGAACACCGGGGAGCTGTTTTTT. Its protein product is CASSVLAGGPSNTGELFF.

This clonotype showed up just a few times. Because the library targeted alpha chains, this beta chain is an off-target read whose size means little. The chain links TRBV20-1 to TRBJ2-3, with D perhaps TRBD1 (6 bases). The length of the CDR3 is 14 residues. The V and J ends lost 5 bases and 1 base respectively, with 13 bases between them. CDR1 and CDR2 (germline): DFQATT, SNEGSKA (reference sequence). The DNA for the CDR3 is TGCAGTGCTTACCAGGGGACCGGCACAGATACGCAGTATTTT. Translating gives CSAYQGTGTDTQYF.

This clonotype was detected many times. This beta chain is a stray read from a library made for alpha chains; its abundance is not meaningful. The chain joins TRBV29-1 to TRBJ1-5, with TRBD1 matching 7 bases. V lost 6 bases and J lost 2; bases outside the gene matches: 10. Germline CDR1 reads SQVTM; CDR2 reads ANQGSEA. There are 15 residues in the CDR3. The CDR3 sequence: CSVIIEGAGNQPQHF. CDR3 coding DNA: TGCAGCGTCATTATAGAGGGGGCTGGCAATCAGCCCCAGCATTTT. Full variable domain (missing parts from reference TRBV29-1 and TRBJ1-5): SAVISQKPSRDICQRGTSLTIQCQVDSQVTMMFWYRQQPGQSLTLIATANQGSEATYESGFVIDKFPISRPNLTFSTLTVSNMSPEDSSIYLCSVIIEGAGNQPQHFGDGTRLSIL.

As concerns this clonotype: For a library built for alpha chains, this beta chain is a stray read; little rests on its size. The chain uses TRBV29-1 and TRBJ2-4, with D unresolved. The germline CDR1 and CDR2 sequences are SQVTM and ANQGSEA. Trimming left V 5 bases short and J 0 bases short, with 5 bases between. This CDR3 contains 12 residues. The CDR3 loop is CSVYLAKNIQYF. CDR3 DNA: TGCAGCGTTTACCTAGCCAAAAACATTCAGTACTTC.

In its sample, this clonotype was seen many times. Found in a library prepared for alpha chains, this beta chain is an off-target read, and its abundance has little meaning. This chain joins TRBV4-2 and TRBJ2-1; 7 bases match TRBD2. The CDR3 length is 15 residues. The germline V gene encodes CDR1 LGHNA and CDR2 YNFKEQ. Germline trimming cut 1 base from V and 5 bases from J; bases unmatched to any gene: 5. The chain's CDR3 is CASSQASGRNNEQFF. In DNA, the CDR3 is TGTGCCAGCAGCCAAGCTAGCGGCAGGAACAATGAGCAGTTCTTC.

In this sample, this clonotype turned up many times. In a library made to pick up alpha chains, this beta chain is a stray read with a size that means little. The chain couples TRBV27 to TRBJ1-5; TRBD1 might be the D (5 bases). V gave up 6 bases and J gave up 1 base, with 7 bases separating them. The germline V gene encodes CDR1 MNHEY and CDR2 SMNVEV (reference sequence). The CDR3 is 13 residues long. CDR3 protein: CASRGVSNQPQHF. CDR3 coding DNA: TGTGCCAGCAGAGGGGTGAGCAATCAGCCCCAGCATTTT.

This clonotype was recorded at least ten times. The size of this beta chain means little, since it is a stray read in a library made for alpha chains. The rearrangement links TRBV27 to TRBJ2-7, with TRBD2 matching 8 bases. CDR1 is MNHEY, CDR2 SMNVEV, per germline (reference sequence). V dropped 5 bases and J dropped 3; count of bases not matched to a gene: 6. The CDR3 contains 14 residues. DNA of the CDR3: TGTGCCAGCAGTCGGGGGGGCGGGGGCTACGAGCAGTACTTC. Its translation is CASSRGGGGYEQYF.

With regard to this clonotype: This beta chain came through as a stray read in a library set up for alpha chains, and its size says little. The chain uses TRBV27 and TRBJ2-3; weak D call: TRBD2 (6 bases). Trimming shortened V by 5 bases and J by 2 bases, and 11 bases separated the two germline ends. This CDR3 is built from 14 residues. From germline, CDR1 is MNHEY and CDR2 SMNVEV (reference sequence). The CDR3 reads CASSPSDNTDTQYF. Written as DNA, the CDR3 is TGTGCCAGCAGTCCTAGCGACAACACAGATACGCAGTATTTT.

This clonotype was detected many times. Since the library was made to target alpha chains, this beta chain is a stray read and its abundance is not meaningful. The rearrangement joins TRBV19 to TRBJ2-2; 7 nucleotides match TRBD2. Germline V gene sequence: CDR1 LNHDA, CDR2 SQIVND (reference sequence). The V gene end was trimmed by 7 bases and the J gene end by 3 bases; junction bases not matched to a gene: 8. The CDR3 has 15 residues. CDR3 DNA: TGTGCCAGTAAAGGCGGGAGCCGTTACACCGGGGAGCTGTTTTTT. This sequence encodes CASKGGSRYTGELFF. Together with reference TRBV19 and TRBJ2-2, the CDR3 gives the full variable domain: DGGITQSPKYLFRKEGQNVTLSCEQNLNHDAMYWYRQDPGQGLRLIYYSQIVNDFQKGDIAEGYSVSREKKESFPLTVTSAQKNPTAFYLCASKGGSRYTGELFFGEGSRLTVL.

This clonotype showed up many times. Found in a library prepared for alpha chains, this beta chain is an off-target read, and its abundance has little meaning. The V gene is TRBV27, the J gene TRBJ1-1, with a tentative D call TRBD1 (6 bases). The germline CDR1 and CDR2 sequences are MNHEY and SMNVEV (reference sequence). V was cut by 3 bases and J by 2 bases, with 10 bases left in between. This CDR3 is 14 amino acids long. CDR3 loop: CASSFGGHNTEAFF. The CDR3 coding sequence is TGTGCCAGCAGTTTTGGGGGACACAACACTGAAGCTTTCTTT.

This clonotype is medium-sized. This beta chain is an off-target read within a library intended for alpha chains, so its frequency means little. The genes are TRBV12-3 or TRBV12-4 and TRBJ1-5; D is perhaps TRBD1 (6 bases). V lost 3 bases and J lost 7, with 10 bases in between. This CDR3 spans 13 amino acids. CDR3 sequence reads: CASSLGAGQPQHF. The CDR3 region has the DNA TGTGCCAGCAGTTTGGGGGCAGGACAGCCCCAGCATTTT.

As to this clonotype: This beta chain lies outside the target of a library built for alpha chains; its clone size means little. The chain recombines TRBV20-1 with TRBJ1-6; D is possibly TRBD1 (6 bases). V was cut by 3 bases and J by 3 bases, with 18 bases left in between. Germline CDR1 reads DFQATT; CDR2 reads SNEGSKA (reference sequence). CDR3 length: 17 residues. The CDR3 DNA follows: TGCAGTGCTAGCCCCCTTCTTGGACAGATCTATAATTCACCCCTCCACTTT. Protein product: CSASPLLGQIYNSPLHF.

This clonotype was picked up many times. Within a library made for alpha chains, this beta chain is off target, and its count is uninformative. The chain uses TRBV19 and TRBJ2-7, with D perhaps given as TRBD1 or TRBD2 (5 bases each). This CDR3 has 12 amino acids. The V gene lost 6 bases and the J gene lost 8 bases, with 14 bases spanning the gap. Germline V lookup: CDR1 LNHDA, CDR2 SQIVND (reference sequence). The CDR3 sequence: CASSLLGTKQYF. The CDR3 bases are TGTGCCAGTAGCCTGCTGGGGACGAAGCAGTACTTC.

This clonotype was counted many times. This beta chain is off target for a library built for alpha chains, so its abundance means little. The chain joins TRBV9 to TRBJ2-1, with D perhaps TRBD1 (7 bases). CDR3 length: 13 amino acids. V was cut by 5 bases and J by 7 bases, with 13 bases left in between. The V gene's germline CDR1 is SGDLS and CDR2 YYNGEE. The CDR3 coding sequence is TGTGCCAGCAGGGGGGGACAGAGAAATGAGCAGTTCTTC. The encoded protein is CASRGGQRNEQFF.

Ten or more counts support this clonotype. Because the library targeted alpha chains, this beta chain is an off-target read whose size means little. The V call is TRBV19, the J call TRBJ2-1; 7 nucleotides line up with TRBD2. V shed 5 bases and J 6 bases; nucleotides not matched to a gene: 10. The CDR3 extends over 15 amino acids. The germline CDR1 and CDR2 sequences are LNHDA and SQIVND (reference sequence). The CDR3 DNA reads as TGTGCCAGTAGTTTAAAGCGGGACTTGTTCAATGAGCAGTTCTTC. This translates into CASSLKRDLFNEQFF.

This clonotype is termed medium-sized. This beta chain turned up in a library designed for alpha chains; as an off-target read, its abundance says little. The CDR3 is CSVDTGGANEKLFF. CDR3 sequence (DNA): TGCAGCGTTGACACAGGGGGAGCTAATGAAAAACTGTTTTTT. This chain connects TRBV29-1 to TRBJ1-4; TRBD1 aligns across 8 bases. The germline CDR1 and CDR2 sequences are SQVTM and ANQGSEA. The CDR3 extends over 14 amino acids. Losses at the gene ends were 3 bases for V and 3 bases for J; bases not matched to a gene: 3.

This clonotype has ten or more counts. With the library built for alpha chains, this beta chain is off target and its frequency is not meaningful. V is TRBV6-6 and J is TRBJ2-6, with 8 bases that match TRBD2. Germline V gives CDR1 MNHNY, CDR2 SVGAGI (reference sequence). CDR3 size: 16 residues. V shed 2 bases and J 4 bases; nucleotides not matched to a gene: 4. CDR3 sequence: CASSYGGRPGANVLTF. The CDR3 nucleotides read TGTGCCAGCAGTTACGGCGGGAGGCCCGGGGCCAACGTCCTGACTTTC.

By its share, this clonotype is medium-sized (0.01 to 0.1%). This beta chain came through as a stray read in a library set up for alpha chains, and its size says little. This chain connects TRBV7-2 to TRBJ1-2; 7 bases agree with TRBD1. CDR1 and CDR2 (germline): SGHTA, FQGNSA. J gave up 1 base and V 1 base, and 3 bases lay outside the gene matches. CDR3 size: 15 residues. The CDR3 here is CASSLGAGGNYGYTF. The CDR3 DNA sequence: TGTGCCAGCAGCTTAGGGGCAGGGGGTAACTATGGCTACACCTTC.

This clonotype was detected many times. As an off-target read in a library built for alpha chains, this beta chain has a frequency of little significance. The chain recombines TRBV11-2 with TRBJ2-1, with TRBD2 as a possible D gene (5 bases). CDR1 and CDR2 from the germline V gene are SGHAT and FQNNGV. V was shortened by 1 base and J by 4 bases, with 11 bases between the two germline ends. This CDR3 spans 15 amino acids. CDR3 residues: CASSLVGEGYNEQFF. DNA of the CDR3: TGTGCCAGCAGCTTAGTGGGAGAAGGATACAATGAGCAGTTCTTC.

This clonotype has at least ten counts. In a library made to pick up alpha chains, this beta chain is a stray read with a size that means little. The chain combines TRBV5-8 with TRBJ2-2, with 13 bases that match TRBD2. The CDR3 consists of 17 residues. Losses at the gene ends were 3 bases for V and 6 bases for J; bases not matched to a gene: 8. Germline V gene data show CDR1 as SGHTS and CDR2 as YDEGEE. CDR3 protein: CASSSGLAGVGPGELFF. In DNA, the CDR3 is TGTGCCAGCAGCTCTGGACTAGCGGGAGTCGGTCCCGGGGAGCTGTTTTTT.

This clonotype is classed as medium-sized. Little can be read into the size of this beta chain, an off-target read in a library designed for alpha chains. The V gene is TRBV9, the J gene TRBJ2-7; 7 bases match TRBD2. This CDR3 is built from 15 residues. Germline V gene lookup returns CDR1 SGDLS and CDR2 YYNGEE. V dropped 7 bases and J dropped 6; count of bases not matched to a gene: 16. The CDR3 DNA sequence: TGTGCCAGCTCCCCGTCCCGGGGACTACCTTCCGAGCAGTACTTC. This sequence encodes CASSPSRGLPSEQYF.

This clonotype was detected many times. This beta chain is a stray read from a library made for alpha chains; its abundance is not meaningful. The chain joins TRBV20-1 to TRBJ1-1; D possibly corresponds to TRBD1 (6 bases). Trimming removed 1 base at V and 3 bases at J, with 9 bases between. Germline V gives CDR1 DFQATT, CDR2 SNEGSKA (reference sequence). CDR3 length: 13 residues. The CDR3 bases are TGCAGTGCTAGAGGACAGGTGGACACTGAAGCTTTCTTT. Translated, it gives CSARGQVDTEAFF.

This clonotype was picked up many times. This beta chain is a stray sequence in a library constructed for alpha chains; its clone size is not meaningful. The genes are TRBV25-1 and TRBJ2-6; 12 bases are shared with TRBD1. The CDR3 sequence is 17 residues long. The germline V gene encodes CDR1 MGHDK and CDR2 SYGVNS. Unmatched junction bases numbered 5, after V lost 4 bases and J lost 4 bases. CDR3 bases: TGTGCCAGCAGTGGCTGGGACAGGGGGCGCGGGGCCAACGTCCTGACTTTC. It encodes CASSGWDRGRGANVLTF.

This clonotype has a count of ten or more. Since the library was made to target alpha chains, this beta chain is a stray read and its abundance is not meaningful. This CDR3 reads CASSYPQTNHYGYTF. The CDR3 region has the DNA TGTGCCAGCAGTTACCCCCAGACTAATCACTATGGCTACACCTTC. This chain connects TRBV6-6 to TRBJ1-2, with unresolved D. The CDR3 covers 15 residues. Germline CDR1 reads MNHNY; CDR2 reads SVGAGI (reference sequence). Trimming removed 2 bases at V and 3 bases at J, with 13 bases between.